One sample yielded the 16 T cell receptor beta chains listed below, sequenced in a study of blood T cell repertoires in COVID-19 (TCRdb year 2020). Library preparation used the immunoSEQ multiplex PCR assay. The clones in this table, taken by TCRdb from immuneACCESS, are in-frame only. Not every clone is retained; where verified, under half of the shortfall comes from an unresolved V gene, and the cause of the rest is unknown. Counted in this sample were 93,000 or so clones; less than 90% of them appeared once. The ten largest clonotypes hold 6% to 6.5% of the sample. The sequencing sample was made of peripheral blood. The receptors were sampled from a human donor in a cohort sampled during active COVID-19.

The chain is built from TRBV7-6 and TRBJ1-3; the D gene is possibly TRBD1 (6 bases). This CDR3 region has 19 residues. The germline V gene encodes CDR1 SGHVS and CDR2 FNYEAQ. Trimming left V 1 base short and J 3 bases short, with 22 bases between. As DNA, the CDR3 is TGTGCCAGCAGCTTAGGAGGCCCGGCCGTCAGGGGCATTGGAAACACCATATATTTT. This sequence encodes CASSLGGPAVRGIGNTIYF.

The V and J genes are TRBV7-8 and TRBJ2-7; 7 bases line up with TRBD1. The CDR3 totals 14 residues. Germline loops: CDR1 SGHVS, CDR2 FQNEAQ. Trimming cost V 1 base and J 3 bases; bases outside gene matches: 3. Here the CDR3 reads CASSLDSGGYEQYF. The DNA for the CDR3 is TGTGCCAGCAGCTTAGACTCAGGGGGCTACGAGCAGTACTTC.

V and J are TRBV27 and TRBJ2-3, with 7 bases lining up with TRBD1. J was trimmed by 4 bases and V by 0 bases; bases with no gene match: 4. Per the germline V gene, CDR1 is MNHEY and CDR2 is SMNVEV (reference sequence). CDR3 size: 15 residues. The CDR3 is CASSLSPGQPDTQYF. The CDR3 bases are TGTGCCAGCAGTTTATCTCCGGGACAGCCAGATACGCAGTATTTT.

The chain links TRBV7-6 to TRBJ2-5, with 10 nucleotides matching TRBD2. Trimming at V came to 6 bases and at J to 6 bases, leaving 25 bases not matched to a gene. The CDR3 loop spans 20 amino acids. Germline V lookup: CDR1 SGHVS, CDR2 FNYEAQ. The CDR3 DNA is TGTGCCAGCAGATGCCCCAGGATTTCCGCAGGGATAGCGGGGGGAAAGACCCAGTACTTC. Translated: CASRCPRISAGIAGGKTQYF.

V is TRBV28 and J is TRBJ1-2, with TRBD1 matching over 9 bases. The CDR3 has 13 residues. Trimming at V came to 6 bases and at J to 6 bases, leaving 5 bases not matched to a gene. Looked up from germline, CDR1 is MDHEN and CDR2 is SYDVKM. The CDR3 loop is CASRLQGANGYTF. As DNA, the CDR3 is TGTGCCAGCAGGCTACAGGGGGCGAATGGCTACACCTTC.

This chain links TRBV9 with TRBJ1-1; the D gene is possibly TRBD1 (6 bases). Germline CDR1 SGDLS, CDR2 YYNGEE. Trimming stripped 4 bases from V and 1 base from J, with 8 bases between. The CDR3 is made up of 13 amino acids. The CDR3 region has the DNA TGTGCCAGCAGCCTACAGGGGAACACTGAAGCTTTCTTT. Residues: CASSLQGNTEAFF.

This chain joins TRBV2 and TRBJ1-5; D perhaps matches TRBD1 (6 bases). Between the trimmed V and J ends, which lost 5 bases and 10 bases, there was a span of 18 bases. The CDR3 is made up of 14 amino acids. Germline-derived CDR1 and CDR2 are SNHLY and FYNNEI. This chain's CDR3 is CASSSVTGTGPQHF. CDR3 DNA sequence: TGTGCCAGCAGTTCTGTTACAGGGACCGGACCCCAGCATTTT.

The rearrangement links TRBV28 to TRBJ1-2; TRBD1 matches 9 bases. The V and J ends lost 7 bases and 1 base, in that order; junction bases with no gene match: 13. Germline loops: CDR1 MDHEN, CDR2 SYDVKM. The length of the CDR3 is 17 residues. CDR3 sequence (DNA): TGTGCCAGCACACAGGGCACCGGGACAGGGTTTAACTATGGCTACACCTTC. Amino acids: CASTQGTGTGFNYGYTF.

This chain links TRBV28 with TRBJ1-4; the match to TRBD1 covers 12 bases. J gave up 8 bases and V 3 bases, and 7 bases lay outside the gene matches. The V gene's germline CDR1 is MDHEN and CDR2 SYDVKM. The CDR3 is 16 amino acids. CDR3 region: CASSFLGTGGREKLFF. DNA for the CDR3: TGTGCCAGCAGTTTCCTTGGGACAGGGGGCAGGGAAAAACTGTTTTTT. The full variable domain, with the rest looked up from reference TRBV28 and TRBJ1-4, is DVKVTQSSRYLVKRTGEKVFLECVQDMDHENMFWYRQDPGLGLRLIYFSYDVKMKEKGDIPEGYSVSREKKERFSLILESASTNQTSMYLCASSFLGTGGREKLFFGSGTQLSVL.

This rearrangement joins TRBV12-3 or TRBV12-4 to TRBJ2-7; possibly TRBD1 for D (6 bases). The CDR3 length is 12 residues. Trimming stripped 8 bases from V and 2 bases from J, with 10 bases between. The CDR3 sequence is CASGGPTYEQYF. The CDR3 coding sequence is TGTGCCAGCGGGGGCCCTACCTACGAGCAGTACTTC.

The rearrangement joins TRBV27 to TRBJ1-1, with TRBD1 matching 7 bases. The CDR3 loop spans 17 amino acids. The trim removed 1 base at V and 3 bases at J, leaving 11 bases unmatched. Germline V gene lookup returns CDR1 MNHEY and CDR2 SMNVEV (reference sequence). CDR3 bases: TGTGCCAGCAGTTTATTGAGGTTGGTCGGGACAGACACTGAAGCTTTCTTT. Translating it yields CASSLLRLVGTDTEAFF.

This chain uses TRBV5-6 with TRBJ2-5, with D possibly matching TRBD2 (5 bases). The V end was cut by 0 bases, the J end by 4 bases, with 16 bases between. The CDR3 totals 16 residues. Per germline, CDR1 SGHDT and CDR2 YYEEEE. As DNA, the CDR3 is TGTGCCAGCAGCTTGGCTAGCCCCTTCGCCGGAGAGACCCAGTACTTC. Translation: CASSLASPFAGETQYF.

The CDR3 here is CAWRPRGPYGYTF. CDR3 sequence (DNA): TGTGCCTGGAGGCCGAGGGGGCCTTATGGCTACACCTTC. This chain links TRBV30 with TRBJ1-2; 7 bases are a match to TRBD1. The CDR3 has 13 amino acids. Germline assignment: CDR1 GTSNPN and CDR2 SVGIG (reference sequence). The V segment lost 3 bases and the J segment 5 bases; nucleotides outside the gene matches: 6.

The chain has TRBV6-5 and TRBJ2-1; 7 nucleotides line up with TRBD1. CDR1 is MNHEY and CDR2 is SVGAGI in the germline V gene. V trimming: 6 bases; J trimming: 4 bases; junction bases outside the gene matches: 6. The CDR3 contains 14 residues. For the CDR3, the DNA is TGTGCCAGCAGGGGGGCAGGGGGTTACAATGAGCAGTTCTTC. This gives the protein CASRGAGGYNEQFF.

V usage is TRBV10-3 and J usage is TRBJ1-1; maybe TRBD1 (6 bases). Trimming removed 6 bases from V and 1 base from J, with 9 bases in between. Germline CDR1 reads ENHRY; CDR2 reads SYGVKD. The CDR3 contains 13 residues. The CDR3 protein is CAISGQQNTEAFF. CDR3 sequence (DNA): TGTGCCATCAGCGGACAGCAGAACACTGAAGCTTTCTTT.

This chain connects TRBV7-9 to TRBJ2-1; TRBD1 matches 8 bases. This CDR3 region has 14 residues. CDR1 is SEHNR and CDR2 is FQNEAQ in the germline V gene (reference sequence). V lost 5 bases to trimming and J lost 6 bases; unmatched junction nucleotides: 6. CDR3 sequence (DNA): TGTGCCAGCAGCCCACAAACAGGGGGCAATGAGCAGTTCTTC. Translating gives CASSPQTGGNEQFF. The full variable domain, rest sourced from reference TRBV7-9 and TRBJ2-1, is DTGVSQNPRHKITKRGQNVTFRCDPISEHNRLYWYRQTLGQGPEFLTYFQNEAQLEKSRLLSDRFSAERPKGSFSTLEIQRTEQGDSAMYLCASSPQTGGNEQFFGPGTRLTVL.